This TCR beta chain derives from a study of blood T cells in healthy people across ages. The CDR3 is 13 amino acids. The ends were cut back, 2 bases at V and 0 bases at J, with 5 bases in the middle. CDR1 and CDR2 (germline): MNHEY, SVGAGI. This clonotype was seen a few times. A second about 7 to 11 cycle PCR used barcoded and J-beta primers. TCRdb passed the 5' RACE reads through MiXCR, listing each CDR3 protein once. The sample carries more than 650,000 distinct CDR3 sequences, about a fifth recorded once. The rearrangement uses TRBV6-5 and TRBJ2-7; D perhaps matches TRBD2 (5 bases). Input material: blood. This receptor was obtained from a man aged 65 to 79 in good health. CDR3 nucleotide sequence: TGTGCCAGCAGTTACCGGGGCTCCTACGAGCAGTACTTC. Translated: CASSYRGSYEQYF.